This T cell receptor beta chain is drawn from a study of blood T cell repertoires in COVID-19 (dated by TCRdb to the early 2020s). Some background on the complete study: Collaborator samples came from the United States, Italy and Spain and covered acute and convalescent phases of COVID-19. The prospective study material was composed of cDNA or gDNA derived from T cells, B-cell-depleted T cells, or PBMCs. Subjects who had been exposed to COVID-19, were actively infected with it, or had recovered from it provided the deeply sampled blood TCRbeta repertoires that made up the dataset. The repertoires were released in a freely available public database meant as a resource for research on the immune response to SARS-CoV-2. The samples were drawn from the first 160 participants of the ongoing ImmuneRACE study and from under 1,500 subjects provided by 6 global collaborators. A de-identified subject ID, COVID-19 status, age in years and sex were almost always included in the sample metadata. HLA class I and class II types, where available, came from metadata supplied by the sample provider rather than from assay-based typing. Points the paper makes about the study in general: How much clinical and demographic metadata was included differed by source and by participant, and the metadata was provided uncurated.

The immunoSEQ Assay, a bias-controlled multiplex PCR, was used to amplify TCRbeta CDR3 regions from genomic DNA. As for the original processing: Within the assay, amplification of reference gene primers was used to estimate how many nucleated cells each sample contained. To quantify the absolute abundance of each unique TCRbeta CDR3 rearrangement, sequence reads were collapsed and filtered. For each sample, productive Simpson clonality was calculated as the square root of Simpson's diversity index over productive rearrangements. TCRdb obtained this table from immuneACCESS and retained in-frame rearrangements with V and J assigned. These tables miss some clones; where compared with another copy, unresolved V genes account for less than half of the shortfall, and the remainder is unexplained. V, J and clone size are taken as reported in that table, and D and trimming were inferred from the DNA itself. Counted in this sample were about 320,000 clones; 75% to 85% of them appeared once. Just over 7% of the sample is held by the ten biggest clonotypes.

Collaborating institutions collected whole blood in K2EDTA tubes following their own protocols. For TCRbeta analysis, collaborator samples were shipped as frozen whole blood, as isolated PBMCs, or as DNA extracted from either sample type. Via the germline V gene (reference sequence), CDR1 is GTSNPN and CDR2 SVGIG. The junction shows trimming of 3 bases on V and 6 bases on J, plus 20 bases between the germline ends. There are 15 amino acids in the CDR3, from cysteine to phenylalanine inclusive. The read is trimmed to its CDR3 DNA, 45 bases read in frame from base 1. In regard to this clone: The target of this receptor is not known. No much larger clonotype is one base removed from it; base qualities were not supplied.

The specimen was peripheral blood. The receptor's source is a human donor in a cohort sampled during active COVID-19. The receptor chain draws on TRBV30 and TRBJ1-1; TRBD1 is a possible D gene, resting on 6 matching bases. The bases read TGTGCCTGGAGGTACAGGGATCAGTCGCACCCTGAAGCTTTCTTT. It codes for CAWRYRDQSHPEAFF.